The next 30 T cell receptor beta chains were all read from a single sample in a study of beta chain features in type 1 diabetes. Every isolated RNA sample was fully reverse transcribed, so sequencing captured expressed TCRB transcripts. TCRdb's table, derived via immunoSEQ multiplex PCR, lists solely in-frame clones and lacks some. The sample lists around 330,000 clones; approximately 10% were seen once. The sequencing sample was made of naive CD4+ T cells from blood. These receptors were taken from a woman aged 25-40 years in good health.

This clone was seen a few times. The chain employs TRBV18 and TRBJ2-3; possible D gene TRBD2, 6 bases. Germline CDR1 is KGHSH and CDR2 is LQKENI. This CDR3 is 11 amino acids long. The V end was cut by 4 bases, the J end by 14 bases, with 13 bases between. Here the CDR3 DNA reads TGTGCCAGCTCACGCGCAGAGGAGGGGTATTTT. It specifies CASSRAEEGYF.

The CDR3 is CASSQLRPGNNEQFF. The CDR3 DNA follows: TGTGCCAGCAGCCAACTCCGGCCGGGGAACAATGAGCAGTTCTTC. The chain carries TRBV7-2 and TRBJ2-1, with D possibly being TRBD2 (5 bases). Deletions cut 5 bases from V and 5 bases from J, with 16 bases between. The CDR3 runs 15 residues. Germline V gene lookup returns CDR1 SGHTA and CDR2 FQGNSA.

The V call is TRBV28, the J call TRBJ2-1; possible D gene TRBD1, 7 bases. Germline CDR1 and CDR2: MDHEN and SYDVKM. V was clipped by 6 bases and J by 4 bases, with 16 bases between them. The CDR3 runs to 15 residues. CDR3 protein: CASRFAGGMYNEQFF. The CDR3 DNA reads TGTGCCAGCAGATTCGCAGGGGGGATGTACAATGAGCAGTTCTTC.

The sample holds a few counts of this clone. CDR3 sequence reads: CASSLFSALGNEQFF. As DNA, the CDR3 is TGTGCCAGCAGCTTGTTTAGCGCCTTAGGCAATGAGCAGTTCTTC. This rearrangement joins TRBV5-6 to TRBJ2-1; tentative D call: TRBD2 (5 bases). The length of the CDR3 is 15 residues. V was pared by 1 base and J by 6 bases, with 14 bases between. The V gene's germline CDR1 is SGHDT and CDR2 YYEEEE. Filled out from reference TRBV5-6 and TRBJ2-1, the complete variable domain reads DAGVTQSPTHLIKTRGQQVTLRCSPKSGHDTVSWYQQALGQGPQFIFQYYEEEERQRGNFPDRFSGHQFPNYSSELNVNALLLGDSALYLCASSLFSALGNEQFFGPGTRLTVL.

V usage is TRBV4-2 and J usage is TRBJ1-1, with TRBD1 as a possible D gene (6 bases). This CDR3 spans 16 amino acids. V was clipped by 0 bases and J by 2 bases, with 13 bases between them. CDR1 and CDR2 from the germline V gene are LGHNA and YNFKEQ. This CDR3 reads CASSQETGGGNTEAFF. The CDR3 nucleotides are TGTGCCAGCAGCCAAGAGACCGGTGGGGGCAACACTGAAGCTTTCTTT.

V gene TRBV2 combines with J gene TRBJ2-1, with 9 bases lining up with TRBD2. This CDR3 contains 16 residues. Looked up from germline, CDR1 is SNHLY and CDR2 is FYNNEI. With V trimmed by 6 bases and J by 6 bases, 12 bases remained unmatched. The CDR3 DNA reads TGTGCCAGCAGCGTTCAAGCGGGAGGTTCAGGCAATGAGCAGTTCTTC. Translating it yields CASSVQAGGSGNEQFF.

The V gene is TRBV29-1, the J gene TRBJ1-5; D may be TRBD1 (5 bases). Trimming left V 4 bases short and J 3 bases short, with 13 bases between. From germline, CDR1 is SQVTM and CDR2 ANQGSEA. The CDR3 is made up of 14 amino acids. The CDR3 loop is CSVGGGAPNQPQHF. CDR3 bases: TGCAGCGTTGGGGGGGGTGCCCCCAATCAGCCCCAGCATTTT.

This clone was seen only a few times. CDR3 sequence: CASSLVFGSDTGELFF. The DNA of the CDR3 is TGTGCCAGCAGCTTGGTTTTCGGGTCCGACACCGGGGAGCTGTTTTTT. The J gene is TRBJ2-2, the V gene TRBV5-4; D gene uncertain. V lost 0 bases and J 3 bases, leaving 12 bases between the germline ends. There are 16 residues in the CDR3. CDR1 is SGHNT, CDR2 YYREEE, per germline (reference sequence).

The chain uses TRBV19 and TRBJ2-3; D remains unclear. This CDR3 contains 13 residues. CDR1 and CDR2 (germline): LNHDA, SQIVND (reference sequence). Trimming removed 0 bases from V and 5 bases from J, with 6 bases in between. The CDR3 nucleotides read TGTGCCAGTAGTATAGATCAGGAAGATACGCAGTATTTT. As protein: CASSIDQEDTQYF.

V is TRBV7-3 and J is TRBJ2-1; tentatively, D is TRBD1 (7 bases). Deletions cut 1 base from V and 4 bases from J, with 11 bases between. The CDR3 covers 15 residues. CDR1 and CDR2 (germline): SGHTA, FQGTGA. CDR3 in amino acids: CASSLMGGQYNEQFF. In DNA, the CDR3 is TGTGCCAGCAGCTTAATGGGGGGACAGTACAATGAGCAGTTCTTC.

This clone was detected a few times. For the CDR3, the DNA is TGTGCCAGCTCGCCGCGCGGGGACGAGCAGTACTTC. This encodes CASSPRGDEQYF. The chain recombines TRBV18 with TRBJ2-7, with TRBD2 as a possible D gene (6 bases). The germline V gene has CDR1 KGHSH and CDR2 LQKENI. CDR3 size: 12 residues. V dropped 6 bases and J dropped 5 bases, with 11 bases sitting between them.

In its sample, this clone was seen a few times. This chain uses TRBV28 with TRBJ1-5; D is possibly TRBD1 (5 bases). Germline CDR1 reads MDHEN; CDR2 reads SYDVKM. The CDR3 totals 15 residues. V gave up 1 base and J gave up 7 bases, with 14 bases separating them. For the CDR3, the DNA is TGTGCCAGCAGTTTATTAGTAGGGGTGGAGCAGCCCCAGCATTTT. It encodes CASSLLVGVEQPQHF.

Here the CDR3 DNA reads TGTGCCAGTCACCCGACAGGACCCACAGATACGCAGTATTTT. It specifies CASHPTGPTDTQYF. The gene calls are TRBV19 and TRBJ2-3, with a tentative D call TRBD1 (6 bases). There are 14 residues in the CDR3. Deletions cut 8 bases from V and 2 bases from J, with 14 bases between. Germline-derived CDR1 and CDR2 are LNHDA and SQIVND (reference sequence).

This chain links TRBV18 with TRBJ2-4, with TRBD1 as a possible D gene (5 bases). The V gene's germline CDR1 is KGHSH and CDR2 LQKENI. This CDR3 region has 15 residues. V lost 4 bases, J lost 2 bases, and 12 bases lay in between. CDR3 sequence reads: CASSQPQATKNIQYF. As DNA, the CDR3 is TGTGCCAGCTCACAACCACAGGCCACCAAAAACATTCAGTACTTC.

This chain connects TRBV6-1 to TRBJ2-3, with 12 positions matching TRBD2. V shed 5 bases and J 4 bases; nucleotides not matched to a gene: 4. The CDR3 is made up of 15 amino acids. Germline CDR1 reads MNHNS; CDR2 reads SASEGT. The CDR3 DNA is TGTGCCAGCAGTCCGGGACTAGCGGGCGCAGATACGCAGTATTTT. Its translation is CASSPGLAGADTQYF.

This chain joins TRBV18 and TRBJ2-3, with D possibly matching TRBD1 (6 bases). CDR1 KGHSH and CDR2 LQKENI come from the germline V gene. CDR3 length: 14 amino acids. The V end lost 3 bases, the J end lost 9 bases, and 16 bases lay between the germline ends. For the CDR3, the DNA is TGTGCCAGCTCACCGGACAGCTTACGAACGACGCAGTATTTT. It encodes CASSPDSLRTTQYF.

This clone was picked up a small number of times. The gene calls are TRBV30 and TRBJ2-7; 9 bases are a match to TRBD1. Trimming cost V 4 bases and J 3 bases; bases outside gene matches: 7. Germline V gene lookup returns CDR1 GTSNPN and CDR2 SVGIG (reference sequence). CDR3 length equals 14 residues. The CDR3 is CAWTGGTGYYEQYF. The CDR3 DNA is TGTGCCTGGACCGGGGGGACAGGGTACTACGAGCAGTACTTC.

The table lists this clone with a few counts. The CDR3 region has the DNA TGTGCCAGCAGCGTTACACAGGGAAACTATGGCTACACCTTC. This gives the protein CASSVTQGNYGYTF. The chain employs TRBV9 and TRBJ1-2; weak D call: TRBD1 (6 bases). The V end lost 2 bases, the J end lost 2 bases, and 10 bases lay between the germline ends. Germline V gives CDR1 SGDLS, CDR2 YYNGEE. CDR3 length: 14 residues.

This chain joins TRBV9 and TRBJ1-4; perhaps TRBD1 as D (6 bases). V lost 0 bases and J lost 7, with 10 bases in between. This CDR3 is built from 14 residues. Germline CDR1 is SGDLS and CDR2 is YYNGEE. CDR3 residues: CASSVGQDGEKLFF. The CDR3 nucleotides read TGTGCCAGCAGCGTAGGACAGGACGGTGAAAAACTGTTTTTT.

In its sample, this clone was seen a few times. This sequence joins TRBV18 and TRBJ2-7; 9 bases map to TRBD1. Germline CDR1 and CDR2: KGHSH and LQKENI. The CDR3 extends over 15 amino acids. J was trimmed by 0 bases and V by 3 bases; bases with no gene match: 3. CDR3: CASSPQTGGSYEQYF. In nucleotides, the CDR3 is TGTGCCAGCTCACCCCAGACAGGGGGCTCCTACGAGCAGTACTTC. The full variable domain, completed using reference TRBV18 and TRBJ2-7, is NAGVMQNPRHLVRRRGQEARLRCSPMKGHSHVYWYRQLPEEGLKFMVYLQKENIIDESGMPKERFSAEFPKEGPSILRIQQVVRGDSAAYFCASSPQTGGSYEQYFGPGTRLTVT.

The CDR3 sequence: CASSLRASGTRDTQYF. The CDR3 region has the DNA TGTGCCAGCAGCCTGCGGGCTAGCGGGACGAGAGATACGCAGTATTTT. This chain joins TRBV14 and TRBJ2-3; TRBD2 matches 9 bases. CDR3 size: 16 residues. V was clipped by 4 bases and J by 5 bases; unmatched bases: 10. Germline values: CDR1 SGHDN, CDR2 FVKESK.

This chain uses TRBV7-9 with TRBJ2-5, with D hard to call. The CDR3 runs to 13 residues. Trimming removed 1 base from V and 4 bases from J, with 7 bases in between. Germline V gene sequence: CDR1 SEHNR, CDR2 FQNEAQ (reference sequence). As DNA, the CDR3 is TGTGCCAGCAGCTTAGTTGGAGTAGAGACCCAGTACTTC. This encodes CASSLVGVETQYF. The variable domain in full, completed from reference TRBV7-9 and TRBJ2-5, reads DTGVSQNPRHKITKRGQNVTFRCDPISEHNRLYWYRQTLGQGPEFLTYFQNEAQLEKSRLLSDRFSAERPKGSFSTLEIQRTEQGDSAMYLCASSLVGVETQYFGPGTRLLVL.

The V gene is TRBV16, the J gene TRBJ2-7; 10 bases align to TRBD1. With V trimmed by 8 bases and J by 3 bases, 7 bases remained unmatched. Germline loops: CDR1 KGHSY, CDR2 FQNENV. CDR3 size: 14 residues. The CDR3 DNA reads as TGTGCCAGCGGACTAGGACAGGGGGTCTACGAGCAGTACTTC. It yields the protein CASGLGQGVYEQYF.

With regard to this clone: This same CDR3 is encoded by further DNA sequences in the sample. The chain links TRBV7-3 to TRBJ2-3; a possible D gene is TRBD2 (6 bases). The V end was cut by 5 bases, the J end by 0 bases, with 9 bases between. This CDR3 region has 14 residues. The germline V gene encodes CDR1 SGHTA and CDR2 FQGTGA. CDR3 residues: CASSLAYSTDTQYF. CDR3 bases: TGTGCCAGCAGCCTAGCGTATAGCACAGATACGCAGTATTTT.

The V and J genes are TRBV19 and TRBJ2-7; TRBD1 might be the D (7 bases). The germline CDR1 and CDR2 sequences are LNHDA and SQIVND (reference sequence). This CDR3 spans 15 amino acids. V gave up 3 bases and J gave up 2 bases, with 14 bases separating them. The CDR3 reads CASSIGQGGTYEQYF. CDR3 DNA sequence: TGTGCCAGTAGTATCGGGCAGGGGGGAACCTACGAGCAGTACTTC.

The genes are TRBV2 and TRBJ2-7; weak D call: TRBD2 (5 bases). CDR3 length: 13 amino acids. The germline gives CDR1 SNHLY, CDR2 FYNNEI. The V and J ends lost 0 bases and 4 bases respectively, with 7 bases between them. Here the CDR3 DNA reads TGTGCCAGCAGTGAAGCCGGGGAATACGAGCAGTACTTC. Amino acid sequence: CASSEAGEYEQYF.

The chain links TRBV6-5 to TRBJ2-1, with D possibly TRBD2 on 6 matching bases. Germline V lookup: CDR1 MNHEY, CDR2 SVGAGI. The V end was cut by 8 bases, the J end by 7 bases, with 18 bases between. This CDR3 is built from 14 residues. CDR3 amino acids: CASVEPSGLNEQFF. CDR3 sequence (DNA): TGTGCCAGCGTGGAACCAAGCGGGTTGAATGAGCAGTTCTTC.

The chain couples TRBV5-1 to TRBJ1-2; D is uncertain. CDR1 and CDR2 from the germline V gene are SGHRS and YFSETQ. The CDR3 consists of 13 residues. With 0 bases removed from V and 1 base from J, the gap between germline ends came to 4 bases. The CDR3 sequence is CASSLAINYGYTF. In DNA, the CDR3 is TGCGCCAGCAGCTTGGCCATTAACTATGGCTACACCTTC.

This clone was counted only a few times. The chain is built from TRBV7-2 and TRBJ2-7; D is undetermined. The germline V gene has CDR1 SGHTA and CDR2 FQGNSA. The CDR3 sequence is 12 residues long. The V end lost 1 base, the J end lost 7 bases, and 8 bases lay between the germline ends. In DNA form, the CDR3 reads TGTGCCAGCAGCTTAGTAGAGAGGGAGCAGTACTTC. This sequence encodes CASSLVEREQYF.

This clone has only a few counts. The chain uses TRBV29-1 and TRBJ2-3; 12 bases match TRBD2. Germline trimming cut 6 bases from V and 3 bases from J; bases unmatched to any gene: 4. The CDR3 covers 14 residues. Germline CDR1 and CDR2: SQVTM and ANQGSEA. CDR3: CSVRTSGMTDTQYF. The CDR3 region has the DNA TGCAGCGTAAGGACTAGCGGGATGACAGATACGCAGTATTTT.